These T cell receptor beta chains were read from a single sample in a study of cytomegalovirus exposure and HLA in healthy donors. Repertoires were generated with immunoSEQ multiplex PCR, while TCRdb's copy carries only in-frame clones and drops some. This sample has more than 95,000 clones, with about 77% found just once. The specimen was PBMCs. These receptors were collected from a young woman in good health and CMV-seropositive. CDR3s include the opening cysteine and the closing phenylalanine or tryptophan. The D gene is left open where the match is weak. Clone size appears in some rows only: once, few, many, or a class for an expanded clone.

cdr3_nt cdr3_aa clone_size j_call v_call d_call
TGTGCCAGCAGCTTACGGCGGGAGATCTCCTACGAGCAGTACTTC CASSLRREISYEQYF NA TRBJ2-7 TRBV7-8 TRBD2
TGTGCCAGCTTACCCACAGGGTCTGGGGCCAACGTCCTGACTTTC CASLPTGSGANVLTF few TRBJ2-6 TRBV7-9 NA
TGTGCCTGGAGCACAGGACAGACTAACTATGGCTACACCTTC CAWSTGQTNYGYTF NA TRBJ1-2 TRBV30 NA
TGTGCCAGCAGTTCGAACAGGGCGGGCACCGGGGAGCTGTTTTTT CASSSNRAGTGELFF NA TRBJ2-2 TRBV6-6 NA
TGTGCCAGCAGCTTGCAACAGGGGGCGCCTTTCCATTTTGGAGATACGCAGTATTTT CASSLQQGAPFHFGDTQYF NA TRBJ2-3 TRBV5-6 TRBD1
TGCAGCGGGGGGCGGTCGGTCGCAGATACGCAGTATTTT CSGGRSVADTQYF NA TRBJ2-3 TRBV29-1 NA
TGTGCCAGCAATATGAGGCCAGGGGGTTTTACCGGGGAGCTGTTTTTT CASNMRPGGFTGELFF few TRBJ2-2 TRBV2 TRBD1
TGTGCCAGCGCCTGGCCCCGGGACACTCCCCTTGATGAGCAGTTCTTC CASAWPRDTPLDEQFF NA TRBJ2-1 TRBV11-2 NA
TGTGCCAGCAGTTTAGATGGGAGCGGGAGTATCAAAAACATTCAGTACTTC CASSLDGSGSIKNIQYF NA TRBJ2-4 TRBV28 TRBD2
TGTGCAAGCGGGACTAGCGGGAGAGAAAACGGGGAGCTGTTTTTT CASGTSGRENGELFF NA TRBJ2-2 TRBV27 TRBD2
TGTGCCAGCAGCGGCGGACAGGGTTCCTACGAGCAGTACTTC CASSGGQGSYEQYF NA TRBJ2-7 TRBV9 TRBD1
TGTGCCAGCAGTGGGACGGGAGATTCACCCCTCCACTTT CASSGTGDSPLHF NA TRBJ1-6 TRBV6-5 NA
TGTGCCAGCAGTTCCTCCCCGCTAGCGGGGTACAATGAGCAGTTCTTC CASSSSPLAGYNEQFF NA TRBJ2-1 TRBV28 TRBD2
TGTGCCAGCAGCCCCTCACTAGCGGGAGAGGCCGGGGAGCTGTTTTTT CASSPSLAGEAGELFF once TRBJ2-2 TRBV11-3 TRBD2
TGTGCCAGCAGACTACAGGATAGAAGCCCTGAAGCTTTCTTT CASRLQDRSPEAFF NA TRBJ1-1 TRBV28 NA
TGTGCCAGCAGCTTGGGGGCCAGCGGGGATTACAATGAGCAGTTCTTC CASSLGASGDYNEQFF NA TRBJ2-1 TRBV5-5 TRBD2
TGTGCCAGCAGCTGGGACAGGGTCTCTGCAGGCGAGCAGTACTTC CASSWDRVSAGEQYF NA TRBJ2-7 TRBV13 TRBD1
TGTGCCAGCAGTCCCGCCGCCTACAGGGCCCGGGGCTACACCTTC CASSPAAYRARGYTF NA TRBJ1-2 TRBV27 NA
TGTGCCAGCAGTAGTTCCAGCCCACAGGGGGCGCGAGGAAACACCATATATTTT CASSSSSPQGARGNTIYF NA TRBJ1-3 TRBV2 TRBD1
TGCGCCAGCGGACTAGCGGTTTCGAACACCGGGGAGCTGTTTTTT CASGLAVSNTGELFF NA TRBJ2-2 TRBV4-3 TRBD2
TGTGCCAGCAGCTTACGGGCAGGGCAGTCGGCCCAGTACTTC CASSLRAGQSAQYF NA TRBJ2-5 TRBV7-9 NA
TGTGCCACCAGCAGTACGGGAAACTATGGCTACACCTTC CATSSTGNYGYTF NA TRBJ1-2 TRBV15 NA
TGTGCCAGCAGAGCTTTACGGGACAGGGACGGCTACACCTTC CASRALRDRDGYTF NA TRBJ1-2 TRBV7-2 TRBD1
TGCAGCGCCGGGGACAGGGAAAAGACCCAGTACTTC CSAGDREKTQYF once TRBJ2-5 TRBV29-1 TRBD1
TGTGCCAGCAGCTTGGGACTAGGCCCCTACAATGAGCAGTTCTTC CASSLGLGPYNEQFF few TRBJ2-1 TRBV7-2 TRBD2
TGTGCCAGCAGCTTAGGGACAGGGGAGGGAGAGACCCAGTACTTC CASSLGTGEGETQYF NA TRBJ2-5 TRBV7-6 TRBD1
TGTGCCAGCAGCTTAGGTCTAGCGGGAGGCTACGAGCAGTACTTC CASSLGLAGGYEQYF NA TRBJ2-7 TRBV7-2 TRBD2
TGTGCCAGCAGGCGTGACGGGGGGACGGATACGCAGTATTTT CASRRDGGTDTQYF NA TRBJ2-3 TRBV2 TRBD2
TGTGCCAGCAGCTTGAAAACGGGGTTAGGTTCCGGGGAGCTGTTTTTT CASSLKTGLGSGELFF NA TRBJ2-2 TRBV5-6 NA
TGTGCCAGCAGGGGACAGGGGCGGGGAGAGACCCAGTACTTC CASRGQGRGETQYF NA TRBJ2-5 TRBV6-6 TRBD1
TGTGCCAGTAGTCCCCGAAGGGGCACCACAGATACGCAGTATTTT CASSPRRGTTDTQYF NA TRBJ2-3 TRBV19 NA
TGTGCCAGCAGCTTAGCGGAGGGAAACACTGAAGCTTTCTTT CASSLAEGNTEAFF NA TRBJ1-1 TRBV7-8 NA
TGCAGTGCTAGAACCAGGGAATTCTTC CSARTREFF NA TRBJ1-2 TRBV20-1 NA
TGTGCCAGCAGCTTATTTAGGGGAAGCAATGAGCAGTTCTTC CASSLFRGSNEQFF NA TRBJ2-1 TRBV7-8 NA
TGTGCCAGCAGTTTATCGGGAACAGGGAACACCGGGGAGCTGTTTTTT CASSLSGTGNTGELFF NA TRBJ2-2 TRBV27 NA
TGTGCCAGCAGCTTGACCGGTATTACTGGAAACACCATATATTTT CASSLTGITGNTIYF NA TRBJ1-3 TRBV5-4 NA
TGTGCCAGCTCACCCGTAGCGGGAGCTAACGAGCAGTACTTC CASSPVAGANEQYF NA TRBJ2-7 TRBV18 TRBD2
TGCGCCAGCAGCCAAGGTGCGACCTACGAGCAGTACTTC CASSQGATYEQYF NA TRBJ2-7 TRBV4-1 NA
TGTGCCAGTAGTACGGACAGGGTTGGGGATCAGCCCCAGCATTTT CASSTDRVGDQPQHF NA TRBJ1-5 TRBV19 TRBD1
TGTGCCAGCAGCAGGGAGTCTGGGGCCAACGTCCTGACTTTC CASSRESGANVLTF NA TRBJ2-6 TRBV5-4 NA
TGTGCCAGCAGCGTAACAGGGGGCGCGGCCTACGAGCAGTACTTC CASSVTGGAAYEQYF NA TRBJ2-7 TRBV9 TRBD1
TGTGCCAGTAGTCAACTGACAGGGGGCTCTACTGAAGCTTTCTTT CASSQLTGGSTEAFF NA TRBJ1-1 TRBV19 TRBD1